These 21 T cell receptor beta chains originate from one sample sequenced in a study of T cells after yellow fever vaccination. MiXCR, run by TCRdb on the 5' RACE reads, gives a single entry per CDR3 protein. This sample has approximately 610,000 distinct CDR3 sequences, with 17% found just once. Source: PBMCs, taken 5 to 6 days after the first yellow fever vaccination. These receptors were taken from a man younger than 35 who received the YFV17D yellow fever vaccine.

The chain combines TRBV3-1 with TRBJ2-5, with a tentative D call TRBD2 (5 bases). Germline CDR1 reads LGHDT; CDR2 reads YNNKEL (reference sequence). The V and J ends lost 5 bases and 5 bases respectively, with 15 bases between them. The CDR3 totals 14 residues. CDR3 amino acids: CASSNPSRRETQYF. The CDR3 coding sequence is TGTGCCAGCAGCAACCCTAGCCGACGGGAGACCCAGTACTTC.

This chain joins TRBV6-5 and TRBJ1-2; D uncertain. Per the germline V gene, CDR1 is MNHEY and CDR2 is SVGAGI. The V end lost 2 bases, the J end lost 6 bases, and 10 bases lay between the germline ends. CDR3 size: 13 residues. This chain's CDR3 is CASSYKGLDGYTF. The CDR3 DNA follows: TGTGCCAGCAGTTACAAAGGACTAGATGGCTACACCTTC.

The chain joins TRBV7-2 to TRBJ2-6; TRBD1 matches 7 bases. Germline lookup yields CDR1 SGHTA and CDR2 FQGNSA. V was pared by 1 base and J by 19 bases, with 7 bases of the junction left unmatched. This CDR3 contains 12 residues. Here the CDR3 DNA reads TGTGCCAGCAGCTTAGTTGGGCAGGGGGAAACTTTC. Translating gives CASSLVGQGETF.

The V call is TRBV19, the J call TRBJ2-2; TRBD1 matches at 8 bases. The CDR3 loop spans 16 amino acids. Germline CDR1 is LNHDA and CDR2 is SQIVND (reference sequence). V shed 5 bases and J 4 bases; nucleotides not matched to a gene: 9. The CDR3 sequence is CASSPAGQDRTGELFF. Written as DNA, the CDR3 is TGTGCCAGTAGTCCCGCGGGACAGGACCGCACCGGGGAGCTGTTTTTT.

V is TRBV6-1 and J is TRBJ1-1; D ambiguous. Trimming shortened V by 7 bases and J by 5 bases, and 14 bases separated the two germline ends. The CDR3 covers 13 residues. Germline V gene data show CDR1 as MNHNS and CDR2 as SASEGT. Written as DNA, the CDR3 is TGTGCCAGCACCCTAGTGGTTGGGACTGAAGCTTTCTTT. As protein: CASTLVVGTEAFF.

The chain carries TRBV6-4 and TRBJ2-2; D is unresolved. In germline, CDR1 is MRHNA, CDR2 SNTAGT. V lost 5 bases and J lost 2, with 9 bases in between. This CDR3 is built from 14 residues. The CDR3 region is CASSNQHNTGELFF. In DNA form, the CDR3 reads TGTGCCAGCAGTAATCAGCATAACACCGGGGAGCTGTTTTTT.

This sequence joins TRBV20-1 and TRBJ2-5; 8 nucleotides match TRBD2. The CDR3 covers 15 residues. Germline-derived CDR1 and CDR2 are DFQATT and SNEGSKA (reference sequence). J gave up 2 bases and V 7 bases, and 12 bases lay outside the gene matches. The CDR3 reads CSVILRSGGQETQYF. The CDR3 DNA sequence: TGCAGTGTCATTCTCAGAAGCGGGGGACAAGAGACCCAGTACTTC.

This clonotype was counted a few times. The J gene is TRBJ1-6, the V gene TRBV4-1; D might be TRBD1 (6 bases). V was pared by 2 bases and J by 9 bases, with 17 bases between. This CDR3 has 16 residues. CDR1 is MGHRA, CDR2 YSYEKL, per germline. The CDR3 reads CASSQTWTAIISPLHF. The CDR3 bases are TGCGCCAGCAGCCAAACCTGGACAGCAATCATTTCACCCCTCCACTTT.

The table lists this clonotype with a few counts. The chain joins TRBV7-8 to TRBJ1-1; 8 nucleotides agree with TRBD1. V lost 7 bases to trimming and J lost 3 bases; unmatched junction nucleotides: 7. Germline lookup yields CDR1 SGHVS and CDR2 FQNEAQ. The CDR3 is 14 amino acids. This CDR3 is CASNQGAGDTEAFF. In DNA form, the CDR3 reads TGTGCCAGCAACCAGGGGGCTGGGGACACTGAAGCTTTCTTT.

In its sample, this clonotype was seen a few times. The gene calls are TRBV4-1 and TRBJ2-2, with no clear D. The CDR3 consists of 14 residues. V lost 0 bases to trimming and J lost 7 bases, with 9 bases between them. CDR1 is MGHRA, CDR2 YSYEKL, per germline. This chain's CDR3 is CASSQEWVIGELFF. CDR3 DNA sequence: TGCGCCAGCAGCCAAGAGTGGGTTATCGGGGAGCTGTTTTTT.

This clonotype was observed a few times. This chain links TRBV12-3 or TRBV12-4 with TRBJ2-2, with D maybe TRBD1 (6 bases). Trimming took 3 bases from V and 9 from J, leaving 14 bases between them. This CDR3 comprises 14 residues. CDR3 nucleotide sequence: TGTGCCAGCAGTTTCCGGGCAGGGGACCGGGAGCTGTTTTTT. Residues: CASSFRAGDRELFF.

This clonotype was seen only a few times. The CDR3 nucleotides read TGCGCCAGCAGCTTGTACGCTGGGGATGGCTACACCTTC. This gives the protein CASSLYAGDGYTF. V is TRBV5-1 and J is TRBJ1-2, with unresolved D. V was cut by 1 base and J by 6 bases, with 10 bases left in between. This CDR3 has 13 residues. Germline-derived CDR1 and CDR2 are SGHRS and YFSETQ.

This chain uses TRBV5-4 with TRBJ1-3; perhaps TRBD1 as D (6 bases). Germline lookup yields CDR1 SGHNT and CDR2 YYREEE (reference sequence). V dropped 4 bases and J dropped 4 bases, with 15 bases sitting between them. The CDR3 spans 15 residues. The CDR3 sequence: CASSPGQSGGNTIYF. The CDR3 DNA reads as TGTGCCAGCAGCCCAGGACAGTCCGGGGGAAACACCATATATTTT.

The rearrangement uses TRBV7-2 and TRBJ2-1; TRBD1 matches 8 bases. This CDR3 has 15 amino acids. The germline gives CDR1 SGHTA, CDR2 FQGNSA. The V gene end was trimmed by 6 bases and the J gene end by 3 bases; junction bases not matched to a gene: 7. The CDR3 reads CASRLDRGGYNEQFF. CDR3 DNA sequence: TGTGCCAGCAGACTAGACAGGGGTGGCTACAATGAGCAGTTCTTC.

The chain joins TRBV6-2 or TRBV6-3 to TRBJ1-1; tentatively, D is TRBD1 (6 bases). The CDR3 loop spans 15 amino acids. In germline, CDR1 is MNHEY, CDR2 SVGEGT. V was clipped by 5 bases and J by 10 bases, with 23 bases between them. CDR3 nucleotides: TGTGCCAGCAGTCAAAACTTTGACAGGAACGGAGGAGCTTTCTTT. Translating gives CASSQNFDRNGGAFF.

This clonotype appeared a few times. The V and J genes are TRBV20-1 and TRBJ2-1; TRBD2 aligns across 8 bases. CDR3 length equals 14 residues. V lost 4 bases, J lost 3 bases, and 5 bases stayed unmatched. Germline loops: CDR1 DFQATT, CDR2 SNEGSKA (reference sequence). The CDR3 DNA follows: TGCAGTGCTACCGGGGGGGCGCTCTACAATGAGCAGTTCTTC. This encodes CSATGGALYNEQFF.

The V and J genes are TRBV6-5 and TRBJ2-2; D remains unclear. Germline CDR1 reads MNHEY; CDR2 reads SVGAGI. The CDR3 totals 11 residues. V was pared by 8 bases and J by 10 bases, with 11 bases between. The CDR3 sequence is CASRESTELFF. The DNA of the CDR3 is TGTGCCAGCCGAGAGAGTACGGAGCTGTTTTTT.

This clonotype was seen once. This chain uses TRBV9 with TRBJ2-3; D not resolved. The CDR3 spans 14 residues. Germline CDR1 reads SGDLS; CDR2 reads YYNGEE. The ends were cut back, 4 bases at V and 2 bases at J, with 11 bases in the middle. CDR3 sequence reads: CASSPQGTTDTQYF. CDR3 DNA sequence: TGTGCCAGCAGCCCGCAAGGTACCACAGATACGCAGTATTTT.

This clonotype has more than one count but fewer than ten. The chain is built from TRBV9 and TRBJ2-1; 11 bases align to TRBD2. Germline V lookup: CDR1 SGDLS, CDR2 YYNGEE. CDR3 length: 15 residues. The junction had 5 bases not matched to a gene; V was cut back by 0 bases and J by 9 bases. DNA for the CDR3: TGTGCCAGCAGCGTAGGCCCTACTAGCGGGGGTGAGCAGTTCTTC. Translation gives CASSVGPTSGGEQFF. Full variable domain (rest looked up from reference TRBV9 and TRBJ2-1): DSGVTQTPKHLITATGQRVTLRCSPRSGDLSVYWYQQSLDQGLQFLIQYYNGEERAKGNILERFSAQQFPDLHSELNLSSLELGDSALYFCASSVGPTSGGEQFFGPGTRLTVL.

The chain combines TRBV7-9 with TRBJ2-1; D gene uncertain. CDR1 and CDR2 (germline): SEHNR, FQNEAQ (reference sequence). CDR3 length equals 14 residues. V lost 5 bases to trimming and J lost 0 bases, with 8 bases between them. The chain's CDR3 is CASSPVLSYNEQFF. The CDR3 nucleotides are TGTGCCAGCAGCCCAGTTCTCTCCTACAATGAGCAGTTCTTC.

The chain recombines TRBV29-1 with TRBJ2-5, with D maybe TRBD1 (6 bases). Looked up from germline, CDR1 is SQVTM and CDR2 is ANQGSEA. V was shortened by 7 bases and J by 3 bases, with 6 bases between the two germline ends. The CDR3 totals 10 residues. The CDR3 DNA reads TGCAGCGGGACAGAAGAGACCCAGTACTTC. This gives the protein CSGTEETQYF.